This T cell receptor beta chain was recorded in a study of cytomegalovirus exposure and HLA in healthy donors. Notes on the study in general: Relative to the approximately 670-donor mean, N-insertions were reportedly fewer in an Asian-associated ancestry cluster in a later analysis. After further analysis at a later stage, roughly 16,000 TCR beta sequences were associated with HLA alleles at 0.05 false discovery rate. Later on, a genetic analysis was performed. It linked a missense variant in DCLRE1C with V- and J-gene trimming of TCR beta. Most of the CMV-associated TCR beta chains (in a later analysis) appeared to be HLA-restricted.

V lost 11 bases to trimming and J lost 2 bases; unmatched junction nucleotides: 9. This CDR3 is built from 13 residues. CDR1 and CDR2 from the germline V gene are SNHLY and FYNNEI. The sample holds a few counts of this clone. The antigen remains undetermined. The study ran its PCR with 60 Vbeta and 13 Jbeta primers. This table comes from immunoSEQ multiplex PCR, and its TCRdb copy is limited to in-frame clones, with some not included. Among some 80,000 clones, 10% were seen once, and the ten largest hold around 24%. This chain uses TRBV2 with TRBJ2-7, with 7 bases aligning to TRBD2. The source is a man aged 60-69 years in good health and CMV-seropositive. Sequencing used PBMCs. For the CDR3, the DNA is TGTGCCGGGGGGGGACTCTCAACCTACGAGCAGTACTTC. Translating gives CAGGGLSTYEQYF.